This T cell receptor (beta chain) is from a study of prognosis after radiotherapy for stage I lung cancer. This clonotype was seen only once. This CDR3 region has 14 residues. Per germline, CDR1 MGHDK and CDR2 SYGVNS. Unmatched junction bases numbered 18, after V lost 9 bases and J lost 14 bases. Two-round multiplex PCR on genomic DNA was the method by which TCR beta CDR3 was amplified. Primers specific to each TRBV and TRBJ gene were used in first-round PCR. TCRdb passed the multiplex PCR reads through MiXCR, listing each CDR3 protein once. The sample lists some 60,000 distinct CDR3 sequences, roughly 29% seen once, with 7.5% in the top ten.

Sequenced here: PBMCs, sampled before or after stereotactic body radiation therapy (not recorded which). This receptor was taken from a donor over 45 with non-small cell lung cancer. V usage is TRBV25-1 and J usage is TRBJ2-1, with 8 bases fitting TRBD1. DNA of the CDR3: TGTGCCAGTACTAGGACAGGGTCGGGCGATGGGAAGTTCTTC. It is translated as CASTRTGSGDGKFF.